These 25 T cell receptor beta chains share one sample of origin, sequenced in a study of shared clonotypes between healthy human individuals. TCRdb keeps only in-frame clones here, not all; method: immunoSEQ multiplex PCR. In the table there are about 2 million clones, roughly 96% of which are singletons. Sequencing input: naive CD4+ T cells sorted from blood. Subset specified: CD45RA+ positively selected. The receptors here all came from a man aged 18 to 30 in good health.

On this clone itself: The germline gene is not matched at one end of the junction; a read error may be the cause. V usage is TRBV28 and J usage is TRBJ1-2; 9 bases map to TRBD1. This CDR3 region has 13 residues. Germline V CDR1 and CDR2: MDHEN, SYDVKM. DNA for the CDR3: TGTGCCAGCAGTACCTTTGGGACAGGGTTAAACGCCTTC. It specifies CASSTFGTGLNAF.

CDR3 bases: TGTGCCAGCAGCTCCCAGGACAGGGGAAGCAATCAGCCCCAGCATTTT. Protein sequence: CASSSQDRGSNQPQHF. The chain recombines TRBV5-6 with TRBJ1-5, with 9 bases aligning to TRBD1. Germline loops: CDR1 SGHDT, CDR2 YYEEEE. The CDR3 totals 16 residues. The V and J ends lost 3 bases and 1 base, in that order; junction bases with no gene match: 5. The whole variable domain, filled in from reference TRBV5-6 and TRBJ1-5, reads DAGVTQSPTHLIKTRGQQVTLRCSPKSGHDTVSWYQQALGQGPQFIFQYYEEEERQRGNFPDRFSGHQFPNYSSELNVNALLLGDSALYLCASSSQDRGSNQPQHFGDGTRLSIL.

The gene calls are TRBV5-4 and TRBJ1-4; TRBD1 might be the D (6 bases). The CDR3 consists of 15 residues. Trimming took off 1 base at V and 8 bases at J, with 15 bases between the two ends. Germline V lookup: CDR1 SGHNT, CDR2 YYREEE (reference sequence). Here the CDR3 DNA reads TGTGCCAGCAGCTTGTCGGTACAGGGTCGCGAAAAACTGTTTTTT. Encoded protein: CASSLSVQGREKLFF. Supplemented by reference TRBV5-4 and TRBJ1-4, the full variable domain reads ETGVTQSPTHLIKTRGQQVTLRCSSQSGHNTVSWYQQALGQGPQFIFQYYREEENGRGNFPPRFSGLQFPNYSSELNVNALELDDSALYLCASSLSVQGREKLFFGSGTQLSVL.

V is TRBV7-9 and J is TRBJ2-7; D uncertain. The CDR3 extends over 14 amino acids. V was pared by 5 bases and J by 0 bases, with 11 bases between. Germline V lookup: CDR1 SEHNR, CDR2 FQNEAQ (reference sequence). The CDR3 here is CASSPVTYSYEQYF. DNA for the CDR3: TGTGCCAGCAGCCCCGTGACTTACTCCTACGAGCAGTACTTC.

The chain recombines TRBV7-9 with TRBJ1-1; TRBD1 is a possible D gene (5 bases). There are 16 residues in the CDR3. V shed 5 bases and J shed 0 bases, with 16 bases lying between them. Germline assignment: CDR1 SEHNR and CDR2 FQNEAQ (reference sequence). The DNA of the CDR3 is TGTGCCAGCAGCCCCAGACCGGGGCGAGTGAACACTGAAGCTTTCTTT. It yields the protein CASSPRPGRVNTEAFF.

This chain uses TRBV9 with TRBJ2-3, with D possibly TRBD2 on 7 matching bases. The CDR3 covers 16 residues. V lost 4 bases to trimming and J lost 7 bases, with 22 bases between them. Germline-derived CDR1 and CDR2 are SGDLS and YYNGEE. The CDR3 coding sequence is TGTGCCAGCAGCATCGGGGGGCCGAGCGTGGTAAATACGCAGTATTTT. This translates into CASSIGGPSVVNTQYF.

This chain connects TRBV10-3 to TRBJ1-3; D is perhaps TRBD1 (6 bases). V lost 2 bases and J lost 4, with 12 bases in between. The V gene's germline CDR1 is ENHRY and CDR2 SYGVKD. This CDR3 has 15 amino acids. This CDR3 reads CAISERGLGGNTIYF. In DNA, the CDR3 is TGTGCCATCAGTGAGCGGGGGCTGGGAGGAAACACCATATATTTT.

The chain is built from TRBV11-2 and TRBJ1-1; no definite D call. Deletions cut 3 bases from V and 3 bases from J, with 8 bases between. CDR1 is SGHAT and CDR2 is FQNNGV in the germline V gene. The CDR3 contains 13 residues. DNA of the CDR3: TGTGCCAGCAGCTTCTTCGGGGACACTGAAGCTTTCTTT. As protein: CASSFFGDTEAFF. Full variable domain (remainder filled in from reference TRBV11-2 and TRBJ1-1): EAGVAQSPRYKIIEKRQSVAFWCNPISGHATLYWYQQILGQGPKLLIQFQNNGVVDDSQLPKDRFSAERLKGVDSTLKIQPAKLEDSAVYLCASSFFGDTEAFFGQGTRLTVV.

The rearrangement uses TRBV5-6 and TRBJ2-1; TRBD2 matches 13 bases. This CDR3 spans 19 amino acids. The germline V gene encodes CDR1 SGHDT and CDR2 YYEEEE. The ends lost 6 bases at V and 7 bases at J; junction bases unmatched: 19. CDR3 in DNA: TGTGCCAGCAACCATCCGGGACTAGCGGGATTACGGGTGGAGAATGAGCAGTTCTTC. It is translated as CASNHPGLAGLRVENEQFF.

The J gene is TRBJ1-2, the V gene TRBV28; D is undetermined. This CDR3 contains 13 residues. CDR1 is MDHEN and CDR2 is SYDVKM in the germline V gene. The V gene lost 7 bases and the J gene lost 1 base, with 10 bases spanning the gap. CDR3 DNA: TGTGCCAGCACCCCGACGGTTAACTATGGCTACACCTTC. Amino acid sequence: CASTPTVNYGYTF.

V and J are TRBV9 and TRBJ2-7, with a weak D call TRBD1 (6 bases). The V and J ends lost 1 base and 7 bases respectively, with 18 bases between them. Looked up from germline, CDR1 is SGDLS and CDR2 is YYNGEE. This CDR3 comprises 15 residues. CDR3 in amino acids: CASSVSYNSQGEQYF. CDR3 in DNA: TGTGCCAGCAGCGTAAGCTATAACTCCCAGGGGGAGCAGTACTTC.

The chain employs TRBV6-6 and TRBJ1-1; 8 bases are shared with TRBD1. Germline V gives CDR1 MNHNY, CDR2 SVGAGI (reference sequence). The CDR3 extends over 14 amino acids. Trimming took 5 bases from V and 2 from J; bases not matched to a gene: 4. CDR3 nucleotide sequence: TGTGCCAGCAGTGACGGACAGGGAAACACTGAAGCTTTCTTT. Its protein product is CASSDGQGNTEAFF.

The gene calls are TRBV4-1 and TRBJ2-1; the match to TRBD1 covers 12 bases. Trimming at V came to 3 bases and at J to 12 bases, leaving 9 bases not matched to a gene. Germline V gives CDR1 MGHRA, CDR2 YSYEKL. CDR3 length equals 15 residues. The CDR3 loop is CASSQGQGAVVVQFF. CDR3 in DNA: TGCGCCAGCAGCCAGGGACAGGGGGCGGTGGTTGTGCAGTTCTTC.

The V call is TRBV19, the J call TRBJ1-1; D is uncertain. The germline gives CDR1 LNHDA, CDR2 SQIVND (reference sequence). Trimming took 3 bases from V and 4 from J, leaving 9 bases between them. The CDR3 loop spans 13 amino acids. CDR3: CASSILTGTEAFF. The CDR3 nucleotides are TGTGCCAGTAGTATTTTGACGGGCACTGAAGCTTTCTTT. The full variable domain, with the rest looked up from reference TRBV19 and TRBJ1-1, is DGGITQSPKYLFRKEGQNVTLSCEQNLNHDAMYWYRQDPGQGLRLIYYSQIVNDFQKGDIAEGYSVSREKKESFPLTVTSAQKNPTAFYLCASSILTGTEAFFGQGTRLTVV.

The chain recombines TRBV13 with TRBJ1-4, with D perhaps matching TRBD1 (5 bases). CDR3 length: 15 residues. Germline V CDR1 and CDR2: PRHDT, FYEKMQ (reference sequence). The germline V and J ends were trimmed by 6 bases and 0 bases, with 11 bases remaining between them. The CDR3 loop is CASRRTGATNEKLFF. The CDR3 DNA reads TGTGCCAGCAGGCGTACAGGCGCAACTAATGAAAAACTGTTTTTT. Complete variable domain (other parts from reference TRBV13 and TRBJ1-4): AAGVIQSPRHLIKEKRETATLKCYPIPRHDTVYWYQQGPGQDPQFLISFYEKMQSDKGSIPDRFSAQQFSDYHSELNMSSLELGDSALYFCASRRTGATNEKLFFGSGTQLSVL.

The genes are TRBV14 and TRBJ1-4; D not resolved. CDR3 length: 15 residues. The V gene lost 4 bases and the J gene lost 3 bases, with 12 bases spanning the gap. Germline CDR1 and CDR2: SGHDN and FVKESK. CDR3: CASSPSGGSNEKLFF. CDR3 nucleotide sequence: TGTGCCAGCAGCCCCTCGGGAGGCTCTAATGAAAAACTGTTTTTT.

The chain carries TRBV19 and TRBJ2-7; possible D gene TRBD1, 5 bases. From germline, CDR1 is LNHDA and CDR2 SQIVND (reference sequence). CDR3 length: 14 amino acids. Trimming left V 5 bases short and J 5 bases short, with 16 bases between. CDR3 bases: TGTGCCAGTAGTCAAGGGGATTATTCCCACGAGCAGTACTTC. Encoded protein: CASSQGDYSHEQYF.

The CDR3 reads CASNSLGTGSNQPQHF. Written as DNA, the CDR3 is TGTGCCAGTAACTCATTGGGGACAGGGAGCAATCAGCCCCAGCATTTT. This chain links TRBV19 with TRBJ1-5; 9 bases agree with TRBD1. This CDR3 is 16 amino acids long. V was clipped by 7 bases and J by 1 base; unmatched bases: 8. Germline V gene data show CDR1 as LNHDA and CDR2 as SQIVND (reference sequence).

The genes are TRBV7-9 and TRBJ1-4; possibly TRBD1 for D (6 bases). CDR1 and CDR2 (germline): SEHNR, FQNEAQ (reference sequence). Trimming removed 5 bases from V and 7 bases from J, with 14 bases in between. This CDR3 comprises 14 residues. The CDR3 sequence: CASSPGRGGEKLFF. DNA of the CDR3: TGTGCCAGCAGCCCTGGCAGGGGCGGTGAAAAACTGTTTTTT.

This clone was seen only a few times. The chain couples TRBV29-1 to TRBJ1-2, with D hard to call. V was shortened by 0 bases and J by 7 bases, with 15 bases between the two germline ends. Germline values: CDR1 SQVTM, CDR2 ANQGSEA. The CDR3 has 14 residues. Here the CDR3 DNA reads TGCAGCGTTGAAGACGTAACGGGGAGAGGTGGCTACACCTTC. Protein sequence: CSVEDVTGRGGYTF.

The table lists this clone with a count of one. The V and J genes are TRBV6-5 and TRBJ2-3, with D unclear. Trimming left V 0 bases short and J 2 bases short, with 6 bases between. CDR3 length: 14 residues. Germline-derived CDR1 and CDR2 are MNHEY and SVGAGI. The CDR3 is CASSYSHNTDTQYF. DNA of the CDR3: TGTGCCAGCAGTTACTCGCACAACACAGATACGCAGTATTTT.

This chain connects TRBV4-1 to TRBJ1-2; the D gene is possibly TRBD1 (5 bases). The V end was cut by 1 base, the J end by 7 bases, with 19 bases between. The CDR3 has 16 amino acids. In germline, CDR1 is MGHRA, CDR2 YSYEKL. DNA for the CDR3: TGCGCCAGCAGCCAAGCGGGACCTCTTGGGTTGCGTGGCTACACCTTC. As protein: CASSQAGPLGLRGYTF.

The chain has TRBV7-9 and TRBJ1-3; D possibly corresponds to TRBD1 (5 bases). With 10 bases removed from V and 2 bases from J, the gap between germline ends came to 9 bases. CDR1 is SEHNR and CDR2 is FQNEAQ in the germline V gene (reference sequence). This CDR3 comprises 12 residues. The CDR3 region is CATDRPGNTIYF. The CDR3 DNA is TGTGCCACCGACAGACCTGGAAACACCATATATTTT.

The rearrangement uses TRBV6-5 and TRBJ1-6, with 8 bases identical to TRBD1. The CDR3 runs 16 residues. V shed 0 bases, J shed 9 bases, and the junction held 7 bases outside the gene matches. The germline V gene has CDR1 MNHEY and CDR2 SVGAGI. Here the CDR3 reads CASSYSEPGQGSPLHF. In DNA, the CDR3 is TGTGCCAGCAGTTACTCTGAGCCCGGACAGGGTTCACCCCTCCACTTT.

The chain couples TRBV28 to TRBJ1-5; D ambiguous. The V gene's germline CDR1 is MDHEN and CDR2 SYDVKM. V gave up 3 bases and J gave up 5 bases, with 26 bases separating them. There are 19 residues in the CDR3. CDR3 sequence: CASSLESSGRSVRHQPQHF. CDR3 sequence (DNA): TGTGCCAGCAGTTTGGAATCATCGGGCAGGTCAGTCCGTCATCAGCCCCAGCATTTT. Supplemented by reference TRBV28 and TRBJ1-5, the full variable domain reads DVKVTQSSRYLVKRTGEKVFLECVQDMDHENMFWYRQDPGLGLRLIYFSYDVKMKEKGDIPEGYSVSREKKERFSLILESASTNQTSMYLCASSLESSGRSVRHQPQHFGDGTRLSIL.